These 15 T cell receptor beta chains originate from one sample sequenced in a study of blood T cells in healthy people across ages. Primers used in a second PCR of about 6 to 12 cycles were a sample-barcoded 5' primer and a J-beta primer mix. TCRdb re-analysed the 5' RACE reads in MiXCR, keeping a single row per CDR3 protein. The sample lists more than 800,000 distinct CDR3 sequences, around 30% occurring once. The sequencing input was blood. The receptors stem from a woman of 80 years or more in good health.

The sample holds many counts of this clonotype. The rearrangement links TRBV6-2 or TRBV6-3 to TRBJ2-5; 10 nucleotides match TRBD1. The CDR3 runs 15 residues. Unmatched junction bases numbered 10, after V lost 8 bases and J lost 4 bases. Germline V CDR1 and CDR2: MNHEY, SVGEGT. The CDR3 DNA sequence: TGTGCCAGCCTACGCCGCGGGGACAGGGGAGAGACCCAGTACTTC. The encoded protein is CASLRRGDRGETQYF.

This chain joins TRBV6-1 and TRBJ2-2; D is possibly TRBD1 or TRBD2 (5 bases each). The CDR3 runs to 17 residues. Trimming pared 4 bases from V and 4 bases from J, leaving 19 bases between. Per germline, CDR1 MNHNS and CDR2 SASEGT. The CDR3 DNA reads as TGTGCCAGCAGTGTTCCCGGCCGGGGCTATCTCACCGGGGAGCTGTTTTTT. Encoded protein: CASSVPGRGYLTGELFF.

This clonotype has ten or more counts. The chain joins TRBV10-3 to TRBJ2-7; D not resolved. V was trimmed by 0 bases and J by 3 bases, leaving 3 bases between them. Germline V gene lookup returns CDR1 ENHRY and CDR2 SYGVKD. The CDR3 runs to 12 residues. The CDR3 DNA reads as TGTGCCATCAGTGAGTCAGACTACGAGCAGTACTTC. Its protein product is CAISESDYEQYF.

This clonotype has ten or more counts. The rearrangement links TRBV7-2 to TRBJ2-7; TRBD2 matches 8 bases. The CDR3 runs to 14 residues. Germline CDR1 is SGHTA and CDR2 is FQGNSA. The junction had 6 bases not matched to a gene; V was cut back by 5 bases and J by 3 bases. The CDR3 sequence is CASSTGGAIYEQYF. The CDR3 DNA is TGTGCCAGCAGCACGGGGGGGGCCATCTACGAGCAGTACTTC.

This clonotype was recorded many times. The V gene is TRBV6-5, the J gene TRBJ1-1; D uncertain. Germline V gene data show CDR1 as MNHEY and CDR2 as SVGAGI. The CDR3 runs to 13 residues. Trimming took 10 bases from V and 6 from J, leaving 18 bases between them. The CDR3 coding sequence is TGTGCCACCCAGTTGGGGTGGGTCTCTGAAGCTTTCTTT. This codes for CATQLGWVSEAFF.

This clonotype came up many times. This chain links TRBV18 with TRBJ2-7; D might be TRBD1 (6 bases). CDR3 size: 14 residues. CDR1 and CDR2 from the germline V gene are KGHSH and LQKENI. Trimming cost V 8 bases and J 1 base, with 15 bases left between them. For the CDR3, the DNA is TGTGCCAGCAGCCCGACAGGCGCATCCTACGAGCAGTACTTC. Translated, it gives CASSPTGASYEQYF.

This clonotype was seen at least ten times. This rearrangement joins TRBV6-6 to TRBJ1-1; D is unresolved. The germline V and J ends were trimmed by 3 bases and 1 base, with 6 bases remaining between them. Germline V gives CDR1 MNHNY, CDR2 SVGAGI (reference sequence). The CDR3 loop spans 13 amino acids. The CDR3 coding sequence is TGTGCCAGCAGTTATTCAGAGAACACTGAAGCTTTCTTT. Its protein product is CASSYSENTEAFF.

The rearrangement joins TRBV5-1 to TRBJ1-4; weak D call: TRBD1 (5 bases). CDR3 length equals 16 residues. Germline CDR1 reads SGHRS; CDR2 reads YFSETQ. Deletions cut 3 bases from V and 8 bases from J, with 20 bases between. The CDR3 nucleotides are TGCGCCAGCAGCTCCGGCCCCAGGGAAATTGGAGAAAAACTGTTTTTT. This sequence encodes CASSSGPREIGEKLFF.

For this clonotype: Its ends do not fully match the called genes, so a read error is possible. The chain is built from TRBV4-3 and TRBJ2-1; 9 positions match TRBD2. Looked up from germline, CDR1 is LGHNA and CDR2 is YSLEER. This CDR3 contains 19 residues. CDR3 sequence (DNA): TGCGCCAGCAGCCAAGATTCCAGCGGGGGGCCACACCCTTACAATGGGCAGTTCTTC. It codes for CASSQDSSGGPHPYNGQFF.

On this clonotype itself: At one end, the junction sequence differs from germline, possibly due to a read error. The V gene is TRBV7-8, the J gene TRBJ1-5; D is possibly TRBD1 (5 bases). Germline lookup yields CDR1 SGHVS and CDR2 FQNEAQ. The CDR3 consists of 18 residues. The CDR3 region has the DNA TGTGTCAGCAGCTTAGCGGGAGACAGTATATATAGCAATCAGCCCCAGCATTTT. It specifies CVSSLAGDSIYSNQPQHF.

A remark on this clonotype: It may be a read error: a sequence one base away is much more abundant. V and J are TRBV6-1 and TRBJ1-5; 8 nucleotides match TRBD1. The length of the CDR3 is 16 residues. The germline CDR1 and CDR2 sequences are MNHNS and SASEGT. V shed 3 bases, J shed 1 base, and the junction held 5 bases outside the gene matches. CDR3 DNA sequence: TGTGCCAGCAGTGAGACAGGGGCGGTAAGCAATCAGCCCCAGCATTTT. Encoded protein: CASSETGAVSNQPQHF.

The chain couples TRBV4-2 to TRBJ2-3, with 7 bases aligning to TRBD2. Germline CDR1 is LGHNA and CDR2 is YNFKEQ. The CDR3 is made up of 18 amino acids. The V segment lost 2 bases and the J segment 5 bases; nucleotides outside the gene matches: 16. Here the CDR3 reads CASSQQPHGEGRGDTQYF. For the CDR3, the DNA is TGTGCCAGCAGCCAACAACCCCATGGGGAGGGTCGAGGAGATACGCAGTATTTT.

This clonotype was observed a few times. A read error may explain this, as a much larger clone is one base away. The gene calls are TRBV7-2 and TRBJ2-3; unclear D gene. Per germline, CDR1 SGHTA and CDR2 FQGNSA. CDR3 length: 13 residues. The chain's CDR3 is CASSPVAGDAQYF. The DNA for the CDR3 is TGTGCCAGCAGCCCCGTCGCCGGAGATGCGCAGTATTTT.

The rearrangement links TRBV7-6 to TRBJ2-5; perhaps TRBD2 as D (5 bases). There are 15 residues in the CDR3. Germline V lookup: CDR1 SGHVS, CDR2 FNYEAQ. The germline V and J ends were trimmed by 6 bases and 5 bases, with 19 bases remaining between them. The DNA of the CDR3 is TGTGCCAGCAGGGCGCAGACTACCTTAGGGGAGACCCAGTACTTC. Translated, it gives CASRAQTTLGETQYF.

This clonotype was observed many times. The chain carries TRBV5-1 and TRBJ2-1; 8 bases fit TRBD2. There are 17 residues in the CDR3. Germline values: CDR1 SGHRS, CDR2 YFSETQ. The V segment lost 2 bases and the J segment 0 bases; nucleotides outside the gene matches: 7. The CDR3 is CASSFAGGARSYNEQFF. Written as DNA, the CDR3 is TGCGCCAGCAGCTTCGCCGGGGGGGCCCGCTCCTACAATGAGCAGTTCTTC.